This T cell receptor beta chain was recovered during a study of blood T cell repertoires in COVID-19. Study at large: Nucleic acid was either cDNA or gDNA, and it came from T cells, B-cell-depleted T cells, or PBMCs.

The CDR3 contains 16 residues. Trimming cost V 2 bases and J 0 bases; bases outside gene matches: 6. Germline CDR1 SGHTA, CDR2 FQGTGA. Original processing methods: Amplification of reference gene primers provided the estimated nucleated cell counts. Sequencing was performed with immunoSEQ multiplex PCR; in TCRdb, only in-frame clones are kept and a portion is missing. V and J calls and clone size come straight from that table; D and trimming were deduced from the DNA. The repertoire holds roughly 39,000 clones, roughly 85% seen once, with approximately 10% in the top ten. This sequence originates from a human donor in a cohort sampled during active COVID-19. The chain employs TRBV7-3 and TRBJ1-1, with 7 bases lining up with TRBD1. Source material: peripheral blood. The CDR3 reads CASSLAGGQLNTEAFF. CDR3 DNA sequence: TGTGCCAGCAGCTTAGCGGGGGGACAGTTGAACACTGAAGCTTTCTTT.